This T cell receptor (beta chain) came from a study of blood T cell repertoires in COVID-19. Per the original data handling: Amplification of reference gene primers provided the estimated nucleated cell counts. The protocol was immunoSEQ multiplex PCR, while the TCRdb copy is restricted to in-frame clones and leaves out a portion. From that table come the V and J calls and clone size; the DNA was used to work out D and trimming. Of about 250,000 clones in the sample, around 85% were seen once. CDR1 and CDR2 from the germline V gene are SGHVS and FNYEAQ. The CDR3 extends over 15 amino acids. The V and J ends lost 5 bases and 3 bases respectively, with 13 bases between them. Categorization into cohorts depended on clinical history that participants reported.

The sequenced material came from PBMCs or T cells enriched from blood (not recorded which). This TCR came from a woman between 45 and 65 years old with acute COVID-19. The chain links TRBV7-6 to TRBJ1-4; possibly TRBD1 for D (6 bases). CDR3: CASSLYGGSNEKLFF. DNA of the CDR3: TGTGCCAGCAGCCTATATGGGGGCTCTAATGAAAAACTGTTTTTT.